Given below is one TCR beta chain in context. Its antigen is still unknown. The CDR3 end falls 3 residues outside the read, so it is completed with the germline J gene. The CDR3 covers 17 residues. J lost 1 base, V lost 0 bases, and 3 bases had no gene match. Per germline, CDR1 MNHEY and CDR2 SVGEGT. Method: immunoSEQ multiplex PCR; TCRdb's copy keeps in-frame clones and lacks some. The table for this sample gives some 30,000 clones. This entry comes from a study of Tregs in tolerant kidney transplant recipients. Study-wide findings and caveats: Changing PCR primers prevented nucleotide comparison between some patients' samples. Validation in larger populations is needed because few patients were studied. No direct test of biological reproducibility was done here.

Recipients received nonmyeloablative bone marrow transplants from related graft donors, with transient mixed chimerism. Unstimulated Tregs (CD4+CD25+CD127-) and CD4+CD25- non-Tregs were sorted from PBMCs. The material was CD4+ T cells from blood (PBMCs), obtained 24 months after the transplant. The J gene is TRBJ2-7, the V gene TRBV6-2 or TRBV6-3; 13 nucleotides align to TRBD2. The sequence was collected from a human patient who received a combined kidney and bone marrow transplant. The T cells may partly be graft donor cells. The part of the CDR3 DNA that was read is TGTGCCAGCAGTTACTCGGTGGGACTAGCGGGGTCCTACGAG. Protein product: CASSYSVGLAGSYE. The full CDR3 reads CASSYSVGLAGSYEQYF.